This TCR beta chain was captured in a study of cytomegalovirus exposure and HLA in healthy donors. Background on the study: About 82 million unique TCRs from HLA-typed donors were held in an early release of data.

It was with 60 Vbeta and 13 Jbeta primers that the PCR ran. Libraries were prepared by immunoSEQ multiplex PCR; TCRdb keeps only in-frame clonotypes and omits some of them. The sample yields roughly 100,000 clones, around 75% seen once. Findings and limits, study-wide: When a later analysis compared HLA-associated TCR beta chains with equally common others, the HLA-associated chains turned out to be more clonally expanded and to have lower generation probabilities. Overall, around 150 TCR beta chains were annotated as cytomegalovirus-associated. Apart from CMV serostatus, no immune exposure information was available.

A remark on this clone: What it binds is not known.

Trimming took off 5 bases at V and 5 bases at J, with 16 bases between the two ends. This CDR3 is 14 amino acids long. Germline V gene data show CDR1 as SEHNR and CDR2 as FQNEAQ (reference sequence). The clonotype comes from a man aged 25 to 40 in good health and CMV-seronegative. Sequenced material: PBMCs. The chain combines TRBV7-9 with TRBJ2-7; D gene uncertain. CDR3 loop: CASSRRPEHDEQYF. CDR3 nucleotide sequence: TGTGCCAGCAGCAGGAGACCGGAGCACGACGAGCAGTACTTC.